This T cell receptor beta chain was captured by sequencing in a study of blood T cell repertoires in COVID-19. Study background: COVID-19 samples, acute and convalescent, were from the United States, Italy and Spain. T cells, B-cell-depleted T cells, or PBMCs provided the cDNA or gDNA that served as material.

The data were produced by immunoSEQ multiplex PCR, yet TCRdb's version contains in-frame clones alone and is incomplete. In the table there are 100,000 to 150,000 clones, approximately 86% of which are singletons. CDR3 length: 14 amino acids. The germline gives CDR1 SGHTA, CDR2 FQGTGA. The V gene end was trimmed by 3 bases and the J gene end by 2 bases; junction bases not matched to a gene: 1. The chain uses TRBV7-3 and TRBJ2-1, with 7 bases that match TRBD2. The TCR originated in a woman between 45 and 60 years old with active or convalescent COVID-19. Input material: peripheral blood. CDR3 residues: CASSLGGTYNEQFF. CDR3 DNA sequence: TGTGCCAGCAGCTTGGGGGGGACCTACAATGAGCAGTTCTTC.